The source of this TCR beta chain is a study of STAT3 mutations in large granular lymphocyte leukemia. Findings of the study overall: Sampling intervals varied between patients and samples. At least one immunodominant TCR beta clonotype appeared in every T-cell large granular lymphocyte leukemia patient. In about 30% of the 18 patients, new TCR clonotypes emerged after therapy. Some patients had persisting codominant clonotypes that could mask small clones.

As concerns this clone: Antigen specificity is unknown.

Measured with immunoSEQ multiplex PCR; TCRdb has only the in-frame clones, and not every one. The sample yields under 15,000 clones, 88% seen once. What was sequenced was PBMCs. The sequence came from a human donor with T large granular lymphocyte leukemia. Some clones in this sample may be carry-over from other donors' samples.

The CDR3 spells CASSPPGTGYTDTQYF. CDR3 coding DNA: TGTGCCAGCAGCCCACCCGGGACAGGGTACACAGATACGCAGTATTTT. The chain carries TRBV14 and TRBJ2-3; 9 positions match TRBD1. CDR1 is SGHDN, CDR2 FVKESK, per germline. With V trimmed by 4 bases and J by 2 bases, 7 bases remained unmatched. The CDR3 contains 16 residues.